Below are 12 T cell receptor beta chains sequenced from a single sample in a study of blood T cell repertoires in COVID-19. Sequenced by immunoSEQ multiplex PCR; TCRdb stores in-frame clones only, minus some. The sample has about 250,000 clones; around 90% are singletons. Input material: peripheral blood. Receptors were obtained from a man aged 18 to 35 with active or convalescent COVID-19.

The chain links TRBV18 to TRBJ2-1, with 12 bases that match TRBD2. This CDR3 spans 17 amino acids. Germline trimming cut 2 bases from V and 7 bases from J; bases unmatched to any gene: 9. CDR1 is KGHSH and CDR2 is LQKENI in the germline V gene. Here the CDR3 reads CASSPATSGGLYNEQFF. The CDR3 bases are TGTGCCAGCTCACCAGCTACTAGCGGGGGGCTTTATAATGAGCAGTTCTTC.

The chain employs TRBV6-4 and TRBJ1-6; the D gene is possibly TRBD1 (6 bases). Germline CDR1 and CDR2: MRHNA and SNTAGT. The V end was cut by 2 bases, the J end by 6 bases, with 11 bases between. The CDR3 contains 15 residues. Here the CDR3 reads CASSDGGAGNSPLHF. CDR3 sequence (DNA): TGTGCCAGCAGTGACGGGGGCGCGGGTAATTCACCCCTCCACTTT.

The rearrangement uses TRBV18 and TRBJ2-1; D perhaps matches TRBD2 (6 bases). This CDR3 spans 14 amino acids. V lost 5 bases, J lost 5 bases, and 13 bases lay in between. Looked up from germline, CDR1 is KGHSH and CDR2 is LQKENI. The DNA of the CDR3 is TGTGCCAGCTCAAACCTAGCGTCTCACAATGAGCAGTTCTTC. Translated, it gives CASSNLASHNEQFF.

The chain uses TRBV6-2 or TRBV6-3 and TRBJ1-5; no firm D call. CDR3 length: 13 residues. The V end was cut by 2 bases, the J end by 5 bases, with 7 bases between. Germline CDR1 MNHEY, CDR2 SVGEGT. This chain's CDR3 is CASSYERDQPQHF. In nucleotides, the CDR3 is TGTGCCAGCAGTTACGAAAGAGATCAGCCCCAGCATTTT.

V and J are TRBV19 and TRBJ1-2; D unclear. The CDR3 has 16 amino acids. Deletions cut 0 bases from V and 4 bases from J, with 15 bases between. Germline CDR1 is LNHDA and CDR2 is SQIVND (reference sequence). In DNA, the CDR3 is TGTGCCAGTAGTATAGATCGCTTATCGGGAAGCTATGGCTACACCTTC. Translation: CASSIDRLSGSYGYTF.

This sequence joins TRBV7-2 and TRBJ1-1, with D maybe TRBD1 (5 bases). The ends were cut back, 5 bases at V and 1 base at J, with 8 bases in the middle. The CDR3 is 13 residues long. Germline values: CDR1 SGHTA, CDR2 FQGNSA. In nucleotides, the CDR3 is TGTGCCAGCAGCCGTGACAGGAACACTGAAGCTTTCTTT. Translation: CASSRDRNTEAFF. Together with reference TRBV7-2 and TRBJ1-1, the CDR3 gives the full variable domain: GAGVSQSPSNKVTEKGKDVELRCDPISGHTALYWYRQSLGQGLEFLIYFQGNSAPDKSGLPSDRFSAERTGGSVSTLTIQRTQQEDSAVYLCASSRDRNTEAFFGQGTRLTVV.

The V and J genes are TRBV12-3 or TRBV12-4 and TRBJ1-1, with D unresolved. V was trimmed by 5 bases and J by 3 bases, leaving 10 bases between them. The CDR3 totals 13 residues. The CDR3 sequence: CASSPAGYTEAFF. Here the CDR3 DNA reads TGTGCCAGCAGTCCGGCGGGGTACACTGAAGCTTTCTTT.

The rearrangement uses TRBV9 and TRBJ2-3; possible D gene TRBD2, 6 bases. The V gene's germline CDR1 is SGDLS and CDR2 YYNGEE. Between the trimmed V and J ends, which lost 0 bases and 5 bases, there was a span of 13 bases. This CDR3 has 15 amino acids. This CDR3 is CASSVAPRGGDTQYF. The DNA for the CDR3 is TGTGCCAGCAGCGTAGCACCGAGGGGAGGAGATACGCAGTATTTT.

The chain links TRBV20-1 to TRBJ2-7; no clear D gene. V lost 3 bases, J lost 0 bases, and 15 bases lay in between. CDR1 is DFQATT and CDR2 is SNEGSKA in the germline V gene (reference sequence). This CDR3 spans 15 amino acids. The CDR3 reads CSASTDTRPSYEQYF. CDR3 DNA: TGCAGTGCTAGTACTGACACGCGTCCCTCCTACGAGCAGTACTTC.

This chain joins TRBV9 and TRBJ2-1; the match to TRBD2 covers 10 bases. This CDR3 comprises 15 residues. V shed 1 base and J 5 bases; nucleotides not matched to a gene: 3. Germline CDR1 and CDR2: SGDLS and YYNGEE. The CDR3 reads CASSVSLAGDNEQFF. In DNA form, the CDR3 reads TGTGCCAGCAGCGTATCCCTAGCGGGGGACAATGAGCAGTTCTTC. Full variable domain (missing parts from reference TRBV9 and TRBJ2-1): DSGVTQTPKHLITATGQRVTLRCSPRSGDLSVYWYQQSLDQGLQFLIQYYNGEERAKGNILERFSAQQFPDLHSELNLSSLELGDSALYFCASSVSLAGDNEQFFGPGTRLTVL.

The gene calls are TRBV3-1 (or the pseudogene TRBV3-2) and TRBJ2-7; D may be TRBD2 (5 bases). Germline V lookup: CDR1 LGHDT, CDR2 YNNKEL (reference sequence). V was shortened by 2 bases and J by 3 bases, with 8 bases between the two germline ends. The CDR3 totals 13 residues. The CDR3 loop is CASSQRRDYEQYF. The CDR3 coding sequence is TGTGCCAGCAGCCAACGCCGGGACTACGAGCAGTACTTC.

The J gene is TRBJ2-1, the V gene TRBV24-1, with D hard to call. V was cut by 5 bases and J by 5 bases, with 6 bases left in between. The CDR3 spans 12 residues. Germline lookup yields CDR1 KGHDR and CDR2 SFDVKD. For the CDR3, the DNA is TGTGCCACCAGTGCCCTTGACAATGAGCAGTTCTTC. This gives the protein CATSALDNEQFF.